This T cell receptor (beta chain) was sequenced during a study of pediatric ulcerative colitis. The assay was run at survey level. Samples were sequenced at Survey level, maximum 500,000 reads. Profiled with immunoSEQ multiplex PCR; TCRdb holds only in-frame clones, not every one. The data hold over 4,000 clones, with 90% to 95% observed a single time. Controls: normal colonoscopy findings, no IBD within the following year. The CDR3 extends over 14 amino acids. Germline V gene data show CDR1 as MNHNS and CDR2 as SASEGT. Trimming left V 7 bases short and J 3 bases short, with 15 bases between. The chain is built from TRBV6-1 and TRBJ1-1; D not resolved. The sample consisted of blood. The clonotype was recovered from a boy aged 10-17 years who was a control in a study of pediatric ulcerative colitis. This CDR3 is CASTKQLKDTEAFF. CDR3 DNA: TGTGCCAGCACCAAGCAACTCAAGGACACTGAAGCTTTCTTT.